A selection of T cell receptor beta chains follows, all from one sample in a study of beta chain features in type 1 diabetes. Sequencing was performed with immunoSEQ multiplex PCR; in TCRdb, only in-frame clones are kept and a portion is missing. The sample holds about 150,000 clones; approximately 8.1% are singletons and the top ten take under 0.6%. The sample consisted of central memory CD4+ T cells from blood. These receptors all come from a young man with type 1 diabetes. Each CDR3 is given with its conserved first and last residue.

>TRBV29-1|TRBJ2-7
CSVEDTAGGEQYF
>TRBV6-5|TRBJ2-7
CASSYSRASEQYF
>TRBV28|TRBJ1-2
CASSLSRTENYGYTF
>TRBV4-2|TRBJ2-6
CASSGQVGAGANVLTF
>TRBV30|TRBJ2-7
CAWDGLYEQYF
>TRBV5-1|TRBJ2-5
CASSRDTSEETQYF
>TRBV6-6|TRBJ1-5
CASKLDWSNQPQHF
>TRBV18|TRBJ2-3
CASSPRGGADTQYF
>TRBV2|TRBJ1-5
CASSEGNSYSNQPQHF
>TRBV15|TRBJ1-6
CATSRQGASPLHF
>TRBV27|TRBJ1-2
CASSSLQGGDYGYTF
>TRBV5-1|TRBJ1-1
CASSGGQLNTEAFF
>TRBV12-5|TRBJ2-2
CASGTGQGNTGELFF
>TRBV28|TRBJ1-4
CASSLGTPNEKLFF
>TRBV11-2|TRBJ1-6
CASSGGDPRNSPLHF
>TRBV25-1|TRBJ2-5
CASSEPQGAQETQYF
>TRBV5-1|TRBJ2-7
CASSLGIAGTYEQYF
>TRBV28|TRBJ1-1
CASSPPGGMGMNTEAFF
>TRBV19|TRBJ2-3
CASSARPGTGSGTQYF
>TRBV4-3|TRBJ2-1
CASSQGQAPYYNEQFF
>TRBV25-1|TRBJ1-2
CASSTHVGQGYYGYTF
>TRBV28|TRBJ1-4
CASRETGDGKLFF
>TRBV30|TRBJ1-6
CAWSTQGGGSPLHF
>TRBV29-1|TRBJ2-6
CSVEDPRLTASSGANVLTF
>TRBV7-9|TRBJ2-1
CASSPRDNEQFF
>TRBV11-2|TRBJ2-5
CASSLSAGETQYF
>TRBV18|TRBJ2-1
CASSPASADNEQFF
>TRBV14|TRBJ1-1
CASSQSLGALVAFF
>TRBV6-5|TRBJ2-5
CAAGWGETQYF
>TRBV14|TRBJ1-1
CASSQDGGMNTEAFF
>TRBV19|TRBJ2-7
CASMPGQGWYEQYF
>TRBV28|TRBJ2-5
CASSSPRTRGQETQYF
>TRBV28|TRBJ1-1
CASSLPGHLKNTEAFF
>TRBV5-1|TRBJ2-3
CASSLAGQVPTQYF
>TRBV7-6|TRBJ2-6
CASSLAPRGSGANVLTF
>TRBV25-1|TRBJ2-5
CASSEWETGVQETQYF
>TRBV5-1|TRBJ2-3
CASSLGRDTQYF
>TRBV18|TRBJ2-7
CASSRGATGHLSYEQYF
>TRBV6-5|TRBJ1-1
CAISVTSNTEAFF
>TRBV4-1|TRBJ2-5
CASSQDLPGRGEETQYF
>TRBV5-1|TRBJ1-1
CASSFSRDTEAFF